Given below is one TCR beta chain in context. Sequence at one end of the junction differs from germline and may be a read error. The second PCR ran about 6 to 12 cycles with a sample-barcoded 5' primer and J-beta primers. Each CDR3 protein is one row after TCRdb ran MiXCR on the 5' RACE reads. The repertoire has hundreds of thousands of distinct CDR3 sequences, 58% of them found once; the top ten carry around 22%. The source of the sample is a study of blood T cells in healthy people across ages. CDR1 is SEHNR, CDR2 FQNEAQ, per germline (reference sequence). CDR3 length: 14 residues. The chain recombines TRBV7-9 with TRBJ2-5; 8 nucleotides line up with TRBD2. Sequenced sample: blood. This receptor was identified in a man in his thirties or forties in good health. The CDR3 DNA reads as TGTGCCGGCAGCCGAGGACTAGCTTCGGAGACCCAGTACTTC. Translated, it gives CAGSRGLASETQYF.